These 21 T cell receptor beta chains were all obtained from the same sample, sequenced in a study of blood T cell repertoires in COVID-19. This table comes from immunoSEQ multiplex PCR, and its TCRdb copy is limited to in-frame clones, with some not included. The table records over 90,000 clones, more than 70% of them present only once. Sequenced: peripheral blood. These receptors were taken from a woman aged 55-70 years with acute or convalescent COVID-19.

V usage is TRBV7-3 and J usage is TRBJ2-1; 7 nucleotides align to TRBD2. Germline V gives CDR1 SGHTA, CDR2 FQGTGA. The CDR3 has 17 amino acids. With 5 bases clipped from V and 8 bases from J, the junction kept 18 bases outside the gene matches. The CDR3 protein is CASSPTGTTHEGHEQFF. The CDR3 nucleotides read TGTGCCAGCAGCCCTACCGGGACTACCCATGAAGGCCATGAGCAGTTCTTC.

The sample holds one count of this clone. The V and J genes are TRBV18 and TRBJ2-1, with TRBD2 identical over 9 bases. CDR1 KGHSH and CDR2 LQKENI come from the germline V gene. This CDR3 has 14 residues. The V and J ends lost 2 bases and 8 bases, in that order; junction bases with no gene match: 4. This CDR3 is CASSPGTSIHEQFF. Here the CDR3 DNA reads TGTGCCAGCTCACCAGGGACTAGCATACATGAGCAGTTCTTC.

The V gene is TRBV7-8, the J gene TRBJ2-6; 8 nucleotides align to TRBD1. The germline gives CDR1 SGHVS, CDR2 FQNEAQ. V was clipped by 5 bases and J by 1 base; unmatched bases: 10. The CDR3 loop spans 18 amino acids. CDR3 amino acids: CASSIGGRGLSGANVLTF. The CDR3 bases are TGTGCCAGCAGCATTGGGGGCAGGGGGCTGTCTGGGGCCAACGTCCTGACTTTC.

The chain is built from TRBV15 and TRBJ1-4, with 7 bases fitting TRBD1. The CDR3 is 16 residues long. Per germline, CDR1 LNHNV and CDR2 YYDKDF (reference sequence). V dropped 5 bases and J dropped 4; count of bases not matched to a gene: 10. The CDR3 nucleotides read TGTGCCACCAGCCGTAGAAAGGGACAGATTAATGAAAAACTGTTTTTT. This gives the protein CATSRRKGQINEKLFF.

The rearrangement joins TRBV18 to TRBJ1-2; TRBD1 is a possible D gene (5 bases). Germline V gene sequence: CDR1 KGHSH, CDR2 LQKENI. CDR3 length equals 16 residues. With 2 bases removed from V and 3 bases from J, the gap between germline ends came to 16 bases. The CDR3 region has the DNA TGTGCCAGCTCACCATTGGGGCCCCCACGGTACTATGGCTACACCTTC. Translation gives CASSPLGPPRYYGYTF.

DNA for the CDR3: TGTGCCAGTCGGACGGGGACGAACACCGGGGAGCTGTTTTTT. Encoded protein: CASRTGTNTGELFF. This chain joins TRBV27 and TRBJ2-2; perhaps TRBD2 as D (5 bases). CDR1 is MNHEY and CDR2 is SMNVEV in the germline V gene (reference sequence). The CDR3 sequence is 14 residues long. Between the trimmed V and J ends, which lost 9 bases and 0 bases, there was a span of 11 bases.

The chain employs TRBV5-1 and TRBJ2-1; TRBD1 might be the D (6 bases). V lost 0 bases, J lost 7 bases, and 11 bases lay in between. The CDR3 runs to 14 residues. Germline values: CDR1 SGHRS, CDR2 YFSETQ. The CDR3 DNA reads TGCGCCAGCAGCTTGGCTCTTCAGGGGAATGAGCAGTTCTTC. Translation gives CASSLALQGNEQFF.

The chain carries TRBV6-1 and TRBJ2-7; 7 bases line up with TRBD2. The V and J ends lost 0 bases and 3 bases, in that order; junction bases with no gene match: 5. The CDR3 extends over 15 amino acids. Germline V gives CDR1 MNHNS, CDR2 SASEGT. CDR3 sequence: CASSEARLAVYEQYF. The DNA of the CDR3 is TGTGCCAGCAGTGAAGCGCGGCTAGCGGTCTACGAGCAGTACTTC.

The chain combines TRBV25-1 with TRBJ1-2, with TRBD1 matching 8 bases. The germline CDR1 and CDR2 sequences are MGHDK and SYGVNS. The ends lost 3 bases at V and 4 bases at J; junction bases unmatched: 7. The CDR3 loop spans 15 amino acids. The CDR3 DNA reads as TGTGCCAGCAGTGATCCACAGGGACAGGCCTATGGCTACACCTTC. It encodes CASSDPQGQAYGYTF.

CDR3: CATSDPTGGSGNEQFF. CDR3 bases: TGTGCCACCAGTGACCCTACAGGGGGCTCAGGCAATGAGCAGTTCTTC. The chain is built from TRBV24-1 and TRBJ2-1; 9 nucleotides match TRBD1. Per germline, CDR1 KGHDR and CDR2 SFDVKD. The CDR3 totals 16 residues. V shed 4 bases, J shed 6 bases, and the junction held 9 bases outside the gene matches.

The chain is built from TRBV12-5 and TRBJ2-1; 8 positions match TRBD1. From germline, CDR1 is LGHNT and CDR2 FRNRAP. There are 18 residues in the CDR3. Unmatched junction bases numbered 21, after V lost 7 bases and J lost 7 bases. Here the CDR3 reads CASAPGQGWPGSKNEQFF. DNA of the CDR3: TGTGCTAGTGCCCCCGGACAGGGTTGGCCCGGGAGCAAAAATGAGCAGTTCTTC.

This chain connects TRBV5-1 to TRBJ1-4; the D is unclear. Trimming took off 5 bases at V and 5 bases at J, with 13 bases between the two ends. Germline values: CDR1 SGHRS, CDR2 YFSETQ. The CDR3 length is 14 residues. CDR3 coding DNA: TGCGCCAGCAGGTTCGGGTCCGGGAATGAAAAACTGTTTTTT. Protein: CASRFGSGNEKLFF. Together with reference TRBV5-1 and TRBJ1-4, the CDR3 gives the full variable domain: KAGVTQTPRYLIKTRGQQVTLSCSPISGHRSVSWYQQTPGQGLQFLFEYFSETQRNKGNFPGRFSGRQFSNSRSEMNVSTLELGDSALYLCASRFGSGNEKLFFGSGTQLSVL.

This rearrangement joins TRBV28 to TRBJ2-7, with D possibly TRBD1 on 5 matching bases. With 4 bases removed from V and 1 base from J, the gap between germline ends came to 14 bases. The CDR3 consists of 15 residues. Germline assignment: CDR1 MDHEN and CDR2 SYDVKM. For the CDR3, the DNA is TGTGCCAGCAGTTCAGACCCTGGGGCGTCCTACGAGCAGTACTTC. Protein: CASSSDPGASYEQYF.

For the CDR3, the DNA is TGCGCCAGCAGCTTGGGACAGGGGGCCTGGGAGACCCAGTACTTC. It yields the protein CASSLGQGAWETQYF. The chain links TRBV5-1 to TRBJ2-5; 10 bases match TRBD1. The junction had 4 bases not matched to a gene; V was cut back by 0 bases and J by 5 bases. The CDR3 runs 15 residues. Germline CDR1 reads SGHRS; CDR2 reads YFSETQ.

The rearrangement links TRBV2 to TRBJ1-1, with TRBD1 as a possible D gene (5 bases). Trimming removed 5 bases from V and 0 bases from J, with 16 bases in between. This CDR3 has 16 residues. Germline V gene sequence: CDR1 SNHLY, CDR2 FYNNEI. The DNA of the CDR3 is TGTGCCAGCAGTCAGAAACAGGTCAGCATGAACACTGAAGCTTTCTTT. It codes for CASSQKQVSMNTEAFF.

The chain couples TRBV7-9 to TRBJ2-7; possible D gene TRBD1, 6 bases. The germline gives CDR1 SEHNR, CDR2 FQNEAQ (reference sequence). V was clipped by 5 bases and J by 0 bases, with 11 bases between them. The CDR3 extends over 14 amino acids. The DNA of the CDR3 is TGTGCCAGCAGCCCAGACAGGAGCTCCTACGAGCAGTACGTC. It encodes CASSPDRSSYEQYV.

CDR3 DNA sequence: TGTGCCAGCAGCCAAGATGGTGCGAAGGGTCGAACAGGTGAGCAGTTCTTC. Protein: CASSQDGAKGRTGEQFF. The chain couples TRBV3-1 (or the pseudogene TRBV3-2) to TRBJ2-1; D might be TRBD1 (5 bases). V lost 0 bases and J 9 bases, leaving 21 bases between the germline ends. CDR1 is LGHDT, CDR2 YNNKEL, per germline (reference sequence). CDR3 length: 17 residues.

V gene TRBV15 combines with J gene TRBJ2-2; a possible D gene is TRBD2 (5 bases). The CDR3 is 14 amino acids. CDR1 is LNHNV, CDR2 YYDKDF, per germline (reference sequence). The germline V and J ends were trimmed by 1 base and 7 bases, with 10 bases remaining between them. Written as DNA, the CDR3 is TGTGCCACCAGCAGAGCGGGATCGGGCGGGGAGCTGTTTTTT. The encoded protein is CATSRAGSGGELFF.

The chain couples TRBV19 to TRBJ2-6; 7 bases line up with TRBD1. V trimming: 7 bases; J trimming: 4 bases; junction bases outside the gene matches: 13. Looked up from germline, CDR1 is LNHDA and CDR2 is SQIVND (reference sequence). The CDR3 totals 17 residues. The CDR3 protein is CASTPGTAPPGANVLTF. Written as DNA, the CDR3 is TGTGCCAGTACTCCCGGGACAGCCCCCCCAGGGGCCAACGTCCTGACTTTC.

The V and J genes are TRBV3-1 (or the pseudogene TRBV3-2) and TRBJ2-1, with 7 positions matching TRBD1. V was clipped by 0 bases and J by 0 bases; unmatched bases: 5. This CDR3 is built from 17 residues. Germline values: CDR1 LGHDT, CDR2 YNNKEL (reference sequence). CDR3 nucleotide sequence: TGTGCCAGCAGCCAAGAGCCCTCAGGGGGCTCCTACAATGAGCAGTTCTTC. It is translated as CASSQEPSGGSYNEQFF.

The chain employs TRBV30 and TRBJ1-4; D unclear. CDR1 and CDR2 from the germline V gene are GTSNPN and SVGIG (reference sequence). This CDR3 contains 13 residues. V was clipped by 7 bases and J by 9 bases, with 18 bases between them. In nucleotides, the CDR3 is TGTGCCTTCATTAAACCGTTAGAGAAAAAACTGTTTTTT. Translation gives CAFIKPLEKKLFF.